The T cell receptor beta chain under discussion was sequenced for a study of T cell responses to AZD1222 COVID-19 vaccine. CDR3 length equals 16 residues. V lost 6 bases and J 1 base, leaving 16 bases between the germline ends. In germline, CDR1 is MNHEY, CDR2 SVGEGT. The repertoire was sequenced with immunoSEQ multiplex PCR; TCRdb's copy has only in-frame clones and lacks some. The sample holds about 120,000 clones, almost 95% seen once. The chain is built from TRBV6-2 or TRBV6-3 and TRBJ2-1; D ambiguous. The source of this sequence is an adult in good health. The source material was peripheral blood, sampled on day 0 of AZD1222 vaccination. The CDR3 region has the DNA TGTGCCAGCAGCCCGTCTCCGTTTAGATCCTACAATGAGCAGTTCTTC. This gives the protein CASSPSPFRSYNEQFF.